The clone carrying this T cell receptor (beta chain) occurred many times. Its cognate antigen is unknown. Germline V gene sequence: CDR1 SGHTA, CDR2 FQGNSA. The length of the CDR3 is 15 residues. With V trimmed by 1 base and J by 1 base, 3 bases remained unmatched. The source of the sample is a study of T cell repertoires in cytomegalovirus infection. Overall study: Evidence of both CMV infection and a matching HLA type came from public TCR beta signatures. Overall study findings and caveats: Identification of carriers of CMV plus the relevant HLA was achieved through cumulative public TCR beta family frequency. In two of eight donors, the top clonotype was HLA-C-restricted CMV-specific.

TCRdb called the reads again in MiXCR, with one record for every CDR3 protein. The sample lists 350,000 to 550,000 distinct CDR3 sequences, around 32% occurring once. This clonotype originated in a human donor in good health (CMV status not recorded). Some clones in this sample may be carry-over from other donors' samples. Material: PBMCs. The V gene is TRBV7-2, the J gene TRBJ1-1; TRBD1 matches at 7 bases. CDR3 sequence (DNA): TGTGCCAGCAGCTTAGAGGGGGCATCGAACACTGAAGCTTTCTTT. Its protein is CASSLEGASNTEAFF.